These 20 T cell receptor beta chains were sequenced from one sample in a study of T cell repertoires in cytomegalovirus infection. TCRdb re-derived calls from the reads in MiXCR, one entry per CDR3 protein. The data hold tens of thousands of distinct CDR3 sequences, with around 3.8% observed a single time. Input material: PBMCs. Every receptor here comes from a human donor in good health (CMV status not recorded). Some clones in this sample may be carry-over from other donors' samples.

This clonotype was recorded only once. The CDR3 DNA sequence: TGTGCCAGCAGCTTAGGCCCAGCGGACTTCAATGAACCGTTCTTT. Encoded protein: CASSLGPADFNEPFF. The chain recombines TRBV7-3 with TRBJ1-1; D unresolved. The length of the CDR3 is 15 residues. CDR1 is SGHTA, CDR2 FQGTGA, per germline. V was clipped by 2 bases and J by 14 bases, with 24 bases between them.

In the case of this clonotype: No conserved phenylalanine or tryptophan is present at the end of the CDR3, so a read error is the likely explanation. The limits of the CDR3 on the DNA are not certain, so only TCRdb's listed CDR3 is given. Here the CDR3 reads CASSRAGTSSNEQLL. The chain couples TRBV28 to TRBJ2-1; TRBD2 was called by the table and not checked on the DNA. Counting both end residues, the CDR3 totals 15 amino acids. Germline V gene lookup returns CDR1 MDHEN and CDR2 SYDVKM.

This clonotype was counted ten times or more. The J gene is TRBJ1-6, the V gene TRBV2; no clear D gene. This CDR3 region has 11 residues. CDR1 is SNHLY, CDR2 FYNNEI, per germline. V lost 6 bases to trimming and J lost 13 bases, with 10 bases between them. The CDR3 protein is CASRIERPLHF. The CDR3 DNA sequence: TGTGCCAGCAGGATCGAAAGGCCCCTCCACTTT.

This clonotype showed up many times. The chain recombines TRBV6-5 with TRBJ1-5; 12 bases fit TRBD1. This CDR3 spans 17 amino acids. Per germline, CDR1 MNHEY and CDR2 SVGAGI. V was pared by 4 bases and J by 7 bases, with 11 bases of the junction left unmatched. CDR3 sequence (DNA): TGTGCCAGCAGTTCGGGACAGGGGGCTTCACTGTTACAGCCCCAGCATTTT. It is translated as CASSSGQGASLLQPQHF.

This clonotype was counted ten times or more. The chain couples TRBV7-2 to TRBJ2-2; D possibly matches TRBD1 or TRBD2 (5 bases each). Deletions cut 7 bases from V and 3 bases from J, with 18 bases between. This CDR3 is 16 amino acids long. Germline V gene data show CDR1 as SGHTA and CDR2 as FQGNSA. The CDR3 loop reads CASTYYGASYTGELFF. DNA of the CDR3: TGTGCCAGCACCTACTACGGGGCCAGCTACACCGGGGAGCTGTTTTTT.

This clonotype was detected ten times or more. The V call is TRBV6-2 or TRBV6-3, the J call TRBJ2-5, with a possible D match to TRBD2 (5 bases). CDR1 is MNHEY, CDR2 SVGEGT, per germline. The CDR3 has 13 residues. The germline V and J ends were trimmed by 7 bases and 6 bases, with 15 bases remaining between them. CDR3 nucleotides: TGTGCCAGCACGAGGGATGCGGTACAGACCCAGTACTTC. Protein sequence: CASTRDAVQTQYF.

This clonotype was counted only a few times. The rearrangement uses TRBV11-2 and TRBJ2-1, with 12 bases matching TRBD2. Trimming took 7 bases from V and 9 from J; bases not matched to a gene: 10. Germline-derived CDR1 and CDR2 are SGHAT and FQNNGV. CDR3 size: 15 residues. CDR3 loop: CASIRSSGRVGEQFF. CDR3 DNA: TGTGCCAGCATTAGGTCTAGCGGGAGGGTCGGTGAGCAGTTCTTC.

Ten or more counts support this clonotype. The V gene is TRBV20-1, the J gene TRBJ2-1; D gene unclear. Trimming cost V 8 bases and J 1 base, with 15 bases left between them. The CDR3 is made up of 14 amino acids. Germline loops: CDR1 DFQATT, CDR2 SNEGSKA (reference sequence). The CDR3 is CSNHPWASYNEQFF. CDR3 nucleotides: TGCAGTAACCACCCCTGGGCTTCCTACAATGAGCAGTTCTTC.

This clonotype was picked up many times. The chain is built from TRBV7-8 and TRBJ2-1; 9 nucleotides line up with TRBD2. J lost 11 bases, V lost 5 bases, and 13 bases had no gene match. The CDR3 spans 15 residues. Per germline, CDR1 SGHVS and CDR2 FQNEAQ. CDR3 bases: TGTGCCAGCAGCCGAGGGGGACTAGCCTCTACCAAGCAGTTCTTC. Amino acids: CASSRGGLASTKQFF.

There are many counts of this clonotype. The genes are TRBV7-8 and TRBJ2-5, with D maybe TRBD2 (6 bases). Germline V gene lookup returns CDR1 SGHVS and CDR2 FQNEAQ. V shed 5 bases and J shed 5 bases, with 12 bases lying between them. The CDR3 runs to 13 residues. The CDR3 DNA follows: TGTGCCAGCAGCAACAGACGGGGGGAGACCCAGTACTTC. This gives the protein CASSNRRGETQYF.

This clonotype was observed many times. The rearrangement uses TRBV20-1 and TRBJ2-7, with D unclear. Per germline, CDR1 DFQATT and CDR2 SNEGSKA (reference sequence). The CDR3 is 12 amino acids. Trimming removed 2 bases from V and 6 bases from J, with 11 bases in between. The CDR3 here is CSARRLGREQYF. In nucleotides, the CDR3 is TGCAGTGCTAGAAGATTAGGGCGCGAGCAGTACTTC.

This clonotype occurred many times. The chain is built from TRBV7-3 and TRBJ2-3, with a possible D match to TRBD2 (6 bases). Germline loops: CDR1 SGHTA, CDR2 FQGTGA. V lost 1 base and J lost 4, with 15 bases in between. This CDR3 is built from 16 residues. CDR3 in amino acids: CASSLNSRGYADTQYF. The CDR3, as DNA: TGTGCCAGCAGCTTAAATTCCCGGGGGTATGCAGATACGCAGTATTTT.

There are many counts of this clonotype. This sequence joins TRBV7-2 and TRBJ1-4; D is unresolved. Trimming left V 2 bases short and J 8 bases short, with 9 bases between. Per the germline V gene, CDR1 is SGHTA and CDR2 is FQGNSA. The CDR3 runs 13 residues. The chain's CDR3 is CASSLSGQEKLFF. CDR3 in DNA: TGTGCCAGCAGCTTATCTGGGCAGGAAAAACTGTTTTTT.

This clonotype was observed at least ten times. This chain links TRBV12-3 or TRBV12-4 with TRBJ1-1; D remains unclear. The CDR3 runs to 13 residues. V gave up 6 bases and J gave up 1 base, with 9 bases separating them. The CDR3 reads CASRLAQNTEAFF. CDR3 in DNA: TGTGCCAGCAGATTGGCCCAGAACACTGAAGCTTTCTTT.

This clonotype was observed many times. V gene TRBV5-8 combines with J gene TRBJ1-4, with 11 bases matching TRBD1. Germline V CDR1 and CDR2: SGHTS, YDEGEE. With V trimmed by 6 bases and J by 7 bases, 8 bases remained unmatched. The CDR3 contains 15 residues. This CDR3 reads CASTRKGTGGEKLFF. CDR3 bases: TGTGCCAGCACCCGAAAAGGGACAGGGGGTGAAAAACTGTTTTTT.

Ten or more counts support this clonotype. CDR3 DNA sequence: TGTGCCAGCAGCTTAGGAGTGCAAGGCGATTCACCCCTCCACTTT. It is translated as CASSLGVQGDSPLHF. The V gene is TRBV7-6, the J gene TRBJ1-6, with D unresolved. The germline CDR1 and CDR2 sequences are SGHVS and FNYEAQ. The CDR3 consists of 15 residues. V was shortened by 1 base and J by 8 bases, with 12 bases between the two germline ends.

The table lists this clonotype with many counts. The chain carries TRBV7-8 and TRBJ2-1; possibly TRBD1 or TRBD2 for D (6 bases each). The CDR3 totals 15 residues. The ends were cut back, 5 bases at V and 4 bases at J, with 15 bases in the middle. The germline V gene has CDR1 SGHVS and CDR2 FQNEAQ. The CDR3 DNA follows: TGTGCCAGCAGCGTTCGGGGGCAGGGTTACAATGAGCAGTTCTTC. Translated, it gives CASSVRGQGYNEQFF.

This clonotype was observed many times. V gene TRBV7-3 combines with J gene TRBJ2-1; 9 positions agree with TRBD1. The CDR3 has 15 amino acids. The germline V gene encodes CDR1 SGHTA and CDR2 FQGTGA. V was clipped by 5 bases and J by 2 bases; unmatched bases: 4. The CDR3 is CASSIDRGAYNEQFF. CDR3 DNA: TGTGCCAGCAGCATCGACAGGGGGGCCTACAATGAGCAGTTCTTC.

This clonotype was found many times. V usage is TRBV11-2 and J usage is TRBJ2-5, with 10 positions matching TRBD2. Germline-derived CDR1 and CDR2 are SGHAT and FQNNGV. Losses at the gene ends were 5 bases for V and 7 bases for J; bases not matched to a gene: 13. This CDR3 region has 16 residues. The CDR3 nucleotides read TGTGCCAGCAGCCCGAGGACTAGCGGAACCCAGGGGACCCAGTACTTC. Translating it yields CASSPRTSGTQGTQYF.

This clonotype was detected ten times or more. The rearrangement links TRBV7-2 to TRBJ1-3, with unresolved D. CDR1 is SGHTA and CDR2 is FQGNSA in the germline V gene. The ends were cut back, 4 bases at V and 4 bases at J, with 8 bases in the middle. The CDR3 has 13 amino acids. CDR3 amino acids: CASSSGGGNTIYF. CDR3 DNA sequence: TGTGCCAGCAGCTCCGGAGGAGGAAACACCATATATTTT.